This TCR beta chain was sequenced for a study of T cells in Graves' hyperthyroidism and ophthalmopathy. Study overall: Initial diagnosis, before any treatment, was when peripheral blood was collected.

V was pared by 5 bases and J by 8 bases, with 6 bases of the junction left unmatched. CDR1 and CDR2 from the germline V gene are PRHDT and FYEKMQ (reference sequence). CDR3 length: 14 residues. This clonotype was seen at least ten times. Its antigen is unidentified. Study outcomes and limitations: Most expanded thyroid clonotypes above 0.001 also appeared in blood.

Patients between 18 and 65 years old had hyperthyroidism, newly diagnosed and lasting under 2 months. From RNA transcripts, TCR beta CDR3 regions were amplified. First-round RT-PCR targeting the TCR CDR3 was performed with the HTBI primer set. TCRdb ran MiXCR on the multiplex PCR reads and lists one entry per CDR3 protein. Of 270,000 or so distinct CDR3 sequences in the sample, about 16% were seen once. This chain joins TRBV13 and TRBJ2-1; 10 bases line up with TRBD1. The receptor was derived from a woman in her forties or fifties with Graves' hyperthyroidism that later progressed to Graves' ophthalmopathy. Material: blood. The CDR3 loop reads CASSPRGTGDEQFF. CDR3 bases: TGTGCCAGCAGCCCAAGGGGGACAGGGGATGAGCAGTTCTTC.